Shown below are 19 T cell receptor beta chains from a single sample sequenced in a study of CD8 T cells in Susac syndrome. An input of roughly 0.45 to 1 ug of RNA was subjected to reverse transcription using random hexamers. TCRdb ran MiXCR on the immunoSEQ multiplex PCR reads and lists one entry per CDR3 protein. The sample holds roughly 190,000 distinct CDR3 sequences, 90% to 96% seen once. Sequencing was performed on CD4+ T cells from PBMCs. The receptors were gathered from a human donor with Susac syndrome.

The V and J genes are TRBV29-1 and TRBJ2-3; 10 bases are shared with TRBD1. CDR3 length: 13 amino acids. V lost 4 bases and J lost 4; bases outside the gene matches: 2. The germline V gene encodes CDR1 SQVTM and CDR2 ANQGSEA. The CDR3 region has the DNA TGCAGCGTTGGGACAGGGGGTCCAGATACGCAGTATTTT. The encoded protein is CSVGTGGPDTQYF.

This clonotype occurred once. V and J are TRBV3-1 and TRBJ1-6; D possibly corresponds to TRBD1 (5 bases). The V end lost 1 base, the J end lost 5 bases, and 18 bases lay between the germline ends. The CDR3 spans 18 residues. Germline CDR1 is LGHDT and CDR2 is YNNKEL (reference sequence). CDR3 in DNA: TGTGCCAGCAGCCAAGTCCTTGGCAGGGAGGCTGATAATTCACCCCTCCACTTT. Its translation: CASSQVLGREADNSPLHF.

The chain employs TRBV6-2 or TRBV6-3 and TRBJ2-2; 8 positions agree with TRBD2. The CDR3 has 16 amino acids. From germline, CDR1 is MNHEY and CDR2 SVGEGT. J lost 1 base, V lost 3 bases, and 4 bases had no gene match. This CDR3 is CASSYGRGVNTGELFF. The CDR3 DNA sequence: TGTGCCAGCAGTTATGGGCGGGGGGTGAACACCGGGGAGCTGTTTTTT.

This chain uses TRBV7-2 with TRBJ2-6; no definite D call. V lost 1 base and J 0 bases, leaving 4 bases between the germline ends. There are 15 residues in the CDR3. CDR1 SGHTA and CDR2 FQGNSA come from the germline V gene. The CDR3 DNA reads TGTGCCAGCAGCTTAGAGGGCTCTGGGGCCAACGTCCTGACTTTC. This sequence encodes CASSLEGSGANVLTF.

CDR3 DNA sequence: TGTGCCAGCAGTTACTCAGTCAGGGGTCTAGGAGAGACCCAGTACTTC. It translates to CASSYSVRGLGETQYF. V gene TRBV6-5 combines with J gene TRBJ2-5; the D gene is possibly TRBD1 (6 bases). The germline gives CDR1 MNHEY, CDR2 SVGAGI. CDR3 size: 16 residues. Trimming left V 0 bases short and J 4 bases short, with 15 bases between.

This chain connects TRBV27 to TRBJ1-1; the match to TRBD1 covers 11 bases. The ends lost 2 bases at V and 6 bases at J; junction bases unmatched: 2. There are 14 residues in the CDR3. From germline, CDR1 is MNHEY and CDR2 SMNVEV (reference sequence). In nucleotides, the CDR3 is TGTGCCAGCAGTTTACAGGGACAGGGGGCTGAAGCTTTCTTT. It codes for CASSLQGQGAEAFF.

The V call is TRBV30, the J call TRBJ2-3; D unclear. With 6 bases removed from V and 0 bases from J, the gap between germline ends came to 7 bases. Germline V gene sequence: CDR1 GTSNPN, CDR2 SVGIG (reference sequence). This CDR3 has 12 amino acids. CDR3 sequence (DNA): TGTGCCTGTACACAGAGCACAGATACGCAGTATTTT. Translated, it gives CACTQSTDTQYF.

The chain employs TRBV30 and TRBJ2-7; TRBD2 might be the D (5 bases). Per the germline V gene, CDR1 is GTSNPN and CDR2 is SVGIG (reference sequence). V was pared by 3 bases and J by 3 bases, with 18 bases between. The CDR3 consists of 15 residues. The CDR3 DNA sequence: TGTGCCTGGAGGTCCTGGAGGACGTCTATCTACGAGCAGTACTTC. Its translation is CAWRSWRTSIYEQYF.

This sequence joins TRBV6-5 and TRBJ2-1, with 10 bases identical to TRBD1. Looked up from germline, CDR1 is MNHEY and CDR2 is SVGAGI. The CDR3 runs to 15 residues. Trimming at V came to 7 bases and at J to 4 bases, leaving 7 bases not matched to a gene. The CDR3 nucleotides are TGTGCCAGCATCCGCAGACAGGGGGCTTACAATGAGCAGTTCTTC. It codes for CASIRRQGAYNEQFF.

CDR3 bases: TGTGCCAGCAGCCAAGGAGCGGGGAATCCCTACGAGCAGTACTTC. This codes for CASSQGAGNPYEQYF. V and J are TRBV3-1 and TRBJ2-7; TRBD2 matches at 7 bases. Germline assignment: CDR1 LGHDT and CDR2 YNNKEL (reference sequence). J was trimmed by 2 bases and V by 1 base; bases with no gene match: 5. This CDR3 is built from 15 residues.

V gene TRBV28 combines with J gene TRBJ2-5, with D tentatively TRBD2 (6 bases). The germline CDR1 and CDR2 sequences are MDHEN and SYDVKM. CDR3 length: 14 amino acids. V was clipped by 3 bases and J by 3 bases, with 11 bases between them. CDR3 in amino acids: CASSLVGGKETQYF. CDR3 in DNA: TGTGCCAGCAGTTTGGTGGGGGGAAAAGAGACCCAGTACTTC.

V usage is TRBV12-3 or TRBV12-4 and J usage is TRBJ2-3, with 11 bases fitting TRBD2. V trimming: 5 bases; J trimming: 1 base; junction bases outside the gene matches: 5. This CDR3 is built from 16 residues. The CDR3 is CASSKGTSGRTDTQYF. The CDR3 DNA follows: TGTGCCAGCAGTAAAGGGACTAGCGGTCGCACAGATACGCAGTATTTT.

The CDR3 reads CASSYSGGYNEQFF. CDR3 nucleotide sequence: TGTGCCAGCAGTTATAGCGGGGGTTACAATGAGCAGTTCTTC. The gene calls are TRBV7-2 and TRBJ2-1; 9 nucleotides match TRBD2. Losses at the gene ends were 6 bases for V and 4 bases for J; bases not matched to a gene: 4. From germline, CDR1 is SGHTA and CDR2 FQGNSA. The CDR3 extends over 14 amino acids.

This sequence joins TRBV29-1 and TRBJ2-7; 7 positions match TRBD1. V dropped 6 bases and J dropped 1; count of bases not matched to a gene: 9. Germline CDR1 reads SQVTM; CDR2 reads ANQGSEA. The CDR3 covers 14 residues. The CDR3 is CSVAGQASSYEQYF. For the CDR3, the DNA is TGCAGCGTCGCTGGACAGGCCTCGTCCTACGAGCAGTACTTC.

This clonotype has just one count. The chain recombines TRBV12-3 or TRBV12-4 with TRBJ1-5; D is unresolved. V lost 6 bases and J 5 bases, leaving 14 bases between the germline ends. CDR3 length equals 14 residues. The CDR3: CASSTITTDQPQHF. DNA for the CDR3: TGTGCCAGCAGCACGATCACTACAGATCAGCCCCAGCATTTT.

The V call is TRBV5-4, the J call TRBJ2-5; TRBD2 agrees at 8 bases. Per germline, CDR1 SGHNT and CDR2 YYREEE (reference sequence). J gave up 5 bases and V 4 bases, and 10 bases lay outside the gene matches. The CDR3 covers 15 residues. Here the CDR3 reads CASSQTSEIWETQYF. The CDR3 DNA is TGTGCCAGCAGCCAGACTAGCGAAATATGGGAGACCCAGTACTTC.

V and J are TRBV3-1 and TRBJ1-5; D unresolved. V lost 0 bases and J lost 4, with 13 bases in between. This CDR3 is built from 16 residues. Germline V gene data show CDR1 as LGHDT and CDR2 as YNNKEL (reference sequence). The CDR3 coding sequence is TGTGCCAGCAGCCAAGATGTAAGCGGAGGGAATCAGCCCCAGCATTTT. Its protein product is CASSQDVSGGNQPQHF.

The CDR3 bases are TGTGCCAGCAGCAATGCGGACAGGGCTGGAGGCTACACCTTC. This sequence encodes CASSNADRAGGYTF. The V and J genes are TRBV7-9 and TRBJ1-2, with 8 bases identical to TRBD1. The CDR3 is 14 amino acids. Germline V gene data show CDR1 as SEHNR and CDR2 as FQNEAQ (reference sequence). V lost 5 bases and J lost 8; bases outside the gene matches: 10.

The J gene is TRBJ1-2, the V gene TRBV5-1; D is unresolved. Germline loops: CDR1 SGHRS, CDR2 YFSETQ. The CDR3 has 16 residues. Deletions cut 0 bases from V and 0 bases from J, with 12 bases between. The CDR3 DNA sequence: TGCGCCAGCAGCTTGGCCCCCCCAGAAGCTAACTATGGCTACACCTTC. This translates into CASSLAPPEANYGYTF.